This T cell receptor (beta chain) was retrieved from a study of CXCR3-negative and CXCR3-positive naive CD8 T cells. Study-level information: Sequencing brought in approximately 150 million TRB reads altogether, and each library got about 1.5 +/- 0.3 million.

Researchers prepared the TRB cDNA libraries using 5' RACE with UMI labels. TCRdb reanalyzed the 5' RACE reads, giving one entry per CDR3 protein sequence and no DNA. This sample's table reports around 63,000 distinct CDR3 sequences. Study-wide results and limits: CXCR3-positive naive cells had more hydrophobic TRB CDR3s than CXCR3-negative naive cells. Whereas both naive subsets had comparably high diversity, memory CD8+ cells had much lower diversity. The majority of assays used fresh PBMCs, and CXCR3 expression partially decreased after cryopreservation.

A word on this clonotype: Its antigen is unknown.

This CDR3 spans 13 amino acids. The germline gives CDR1 SQVTM, CDR2 ANQGSEA. Within the CD8+ T cell compartment, naive cells were CD45RO-CCR7+CD27+CD95-. The receptor's source is a human donor in good health. Some clones in this sample may be carry-over from other donors' samples. V gene TRBV29-1 combines with J gene TRBJ2-7; with no DNA, the TCRdb D assignment of TRBD1 cannot be verified. Sequenced: naive CXCR3+ CD8+ T cells from blood. Subset noted: CD45RO-CCR7+CD27+CD95- naive CD8+ T cells expressing CXCR3 (TNR3+). CDR3 in amino acids: CSGSGGSSYEQYF.